Ten or more counts support the clone carrying this T cell receptor (beta chain). These data belong to a study of early T cells in non-severe SARS-CoV-2 infection. TCRdb re-called the 5' RACE reads with MiXCR, one entry per CDR3 protein. The repertoire holds about 64,000 distinct CDR3 sequences, with around 20% as singletons. The sequences come from whole blood, collected at baseline. This TCR came from an adult who was a healthcare worker with PCR-confirmed SARS-CoV-2 infection or an uninfected control (not recorded which).

The CDR3 here is CASKAEATTDTQYF. DNA of the CDR3: TGTGCCAGCAAGGCGGAGGCTACCACAGATACGCAGTATTTT. The genes are TRBV2 and TRBJ2-3; D may be TRBD2 (5 bases). The germline V gene has CDR1 SNHLY and CDR2 FYNNEI. Trimming shortened V by 7 bases and J by 2 bases, and 13 bases separated the two germline ends. The CDR3 has 14 residues.